The rows below give T cell receptor beta chains drawn from one sample of a study of Graves' ophthalmopathy and Graves' hyperthyroidism. TCRdb passed the multiplex PCR reads through MiXCR, listing each CDR3 protein once. Found here are over a million distinct CDR3 sequences, about two fifths of them singletons; the top ten hold around 10%. The sequenced sample was peripheral blood or thyroid tissue (not recorded which). The receptor source for this set is an adult man with Graves' hyperthyroidism. The CDR3 runs from the conserved cysteine through the conserved F or W. Fields, in order: clone size, V gene, J gene, D gene, CDR3 DNA, CDR3 protein. D genes are given only for firm matches. The size of a clone is reported for some rows only, either as once, few or many, or as a class for expanded clones.

many	TRBV7-2	TRBJ1-5	NA	TGTGCCAGCAGCCGACACGGGGATCAGCCCCAGCATTTT	CASSRHGDQPQHF
NA	TRBV7-2	TRBJ2-2	NA	TGTACCAGCAGCTTGACGGGGGCTGGGGAGGGCCAATCCGGGGAGCTGTTTTTT	CTSSLTGAGEGQSGELFF
NA	TRBV7-8	TRBJ1-2	NA	TGTGCCAGCAGCCCAGTGAAACTAAACTATGGCTACACCTTC	CASSPVKLNYGYTF
few	TRBV9	TRBJ1-4	NA	TGTGCCAGCAGCCCCCTGGGGGGTCTGCGTGAAAAACTGTTTTTT	CASSPLGGLREKLFF
many	TRBV29-1	TRBJ1-2	NA	TGCAGCGTTCCCATTACACCCCGGGGGCATGGTGGCTATGGCTACACCTTC	CSVPITPRGHGGYGYTF
NA	TRBV7-2	TRBJ1-5	NA	TGTGCCAGCAGCTTAGCCGGACATGGGCCTGGATGGCCCCAGCATTTT	CASSLAGHGPGWPQHF
few	TRBV29-1	TRBJ1-5	NA	TGCAGCGTTTTAGTGAGCAATCAGCCCCAGCATTTT	CSVLVSNQPQHF
many	TRBV7-8	TRBJ1-2	TRBD1	TGTGCCAGCAGCTTAGGGGGACAGGGGGCGAACTATGGCTACACCTTC	CASSLGGQGANYGYTF
many	TRBV12-3/TRBV12-4	TRBJ1-4	NA	TGTGCCAGCAGTTTAGGTTCGGACCTTGCGTCACTGTTTTTT	CASSLGSDLASLFF
few	TRBV29-1	TRBJ2-5	NA	TGCAGCGTAAGGGGGGCAGGCGGCCAAGAGACCCAGTACTTC	CSVRGAGGQETQYF
NA	TRBV12-3/TRBV12-4	TRBJ1-1	TRBD1	TGTGCCAGCAGTTTTGTGGGGACAGCTGAAGCTTTCTTT	CASSFVGTAEAFF
many	TRBV7-9	TRBJ2-2	NA	TGTGCCAGCAGCTTGGGAGTTCCCGGGGAGCTGTTTTTT	CASSLGVPGELFF
many	TRBV6-4	TRBJ1-1	TRBD1	TGTGCCAGCAGGCTAGACAGGGGATACACTGAAGCTTTCTTT	CASRLDRGYTEAFF
many	TRBV24-1	TRBJ1-1	NA	TGTGCCACCAGTCCCGTCCCCCCGGCTATGAACACTGAAGCTTTCTTT	CATSPVPPAMNTEAFF
many	TRBV10-3	TRBJ2-2	NA	TGTGCCATCAGCGTACAGGAAACCGGGGAGCTGTTTTTT	CAISVQETGELFF
NA	TRBV7-3	TRBJ2-3	NA	TGTGCCAGCAGCTTAATTCCAACTCACATGCAAGGCGATACGCAGTATTTT	CASSLIPTHMQGDTQYF
many	TRBV6-2/TRBV6-3	TRBJ2-5	NA	TGTGCCTCAGCGTCCGTGACCCAGTACTTC	CASASVTQYF
few	TRBV27	TRBJ2-6	TRBD1	TGTGCCAGCAGGTCGACAGGGGTATCCTCTGGGGCCAACGTCCTGACTTTC	CASRSTGVSSGANVLTF
NA	TRBV20-1	TRBJ1-1	NA	TGCAGTGCCCCGAGTAGGCGGAATGAAGCTTTCTTT	CSAPSRRNEAFF
NA	TRBV24-1	TRBJ2-5	NA	TGTGCCACCAGTGAACTGGGGGCAGGGGAAGATGAGACCCAGTACTTC	CATSELGAGEDETQYF
many	TRBV29-1	TRBJ2-7	NA	TGCAGCGTAGAAACAGGGAAGAGCTCCTACGAGCAGTACTTC	CSVETGKSSYEQYF
NA	TRBV13	TRBJ2-7	NA	TGTGCCAGCAGCGTTGGACCACAGGGACGCTCCTACGAGCAGTACTTC	CASSVGPQGRSYEQYF
many	TRBV2	TRBJ1-1	NA	TGTGCCAGCAGTGTTTGGGGGGCCGAGAACACTGAAGCTTTCTTT	CASSVWGAENTEAFF
many	TRBV29-1	TRBJ1-1	NA	TGCAGCGTTGACCAGCAGGGTAACACTGAAGCTTTCTTT	CSVDQQGNTEAFF
many	TRBV4-3	TRBJ1-6	NA	TGCGCCAGCAGCCAGGGGCGGCAGGCTTCACCCCTCCACTTT	CASSQGRQASPLHF
few	TRBV4-3	TRBJ2-7	TRBD2	TGCGCCAGCAGCCAAGGCGGGACTAACGAGCAGTACTTC	CASSQGGTNEQYF
many	TRBV12-3/TRBV12-4	TRBJ2-5	NA	TGTGCCAGCAGTTTAGCCCCCGGCCCACAAGGAGAGACCCAGTACTTC	CASSLAPGPQGETQYF
few	TRBV29-1	TRBJ2-6	NA	TGCAGCGTTGAAGAAGGGGCGTTTGTTGGGGCCAACGTCCTGACTTTC	CSVEEGAFVGANVLTF
NA	TRBV10-3	TRBJ1-1	NA	TGTGCCATCAGATACCAACAGGGTGAACTTCTAGGAGCTTTCTTT	CAIRYQQGELLGAFF
NA	TRBV19	TRBJ1-2	TRBD1	TGTGCCAGTAGTATCGACAGGGGAAACTATGGCTACACCTTC	CASSIDRGNYGYTF
once	TRBV19	TRBJ2-6	NA	TGTGCCAGTACATCGGCCAACGTCCTGACTTTC	CASTSANVLTF
few	TRBV20-1	TRBJ2-7	TRBD1	TGCAGTGCCGGGTCAACTGACAGGGGGGTTTTCGAGCAGTACTTC	CSAGSTDRGVFEQYF
NA	TRBV7-9	TRBJ1-1	NA	TGTGCCAGCAGCCCAGGACAAGTATTGAACACTGAAGCTTTCTTT	CASSPGQVLNTEAFF
NA	TRBV10-3	TRBJ1-3	NA	TGTGCCATCAGTGAGGGGACCAGAAGGGGAAGCACCATATATTTT	CAISEGTRRGSTIYF
NA	TRBV10-3	TRBJ1-2	NA	TGTGCCAGCAGCCAAGGCCGAGGACCGAACTATGGCTACACCTTC	CASSQGRGPNYGYTF
many	TRBV5-6	TRBJ1-4	TRBD1	TGTGCCAGCAGCCCGGGACAGGTGGACGAAAAACTGTTTTTT	CASSPGQVDEKLFF
NA	TRBV12-3/TRBV12-4	TRBJ2-1	TRBD2	TGTGCCAGCACTCCGGGACTAGCGGGGGGGCCCTCCTACAATGAGCAGTTCTTC	CASTPGLAGGPSYNEQFF
few	TRBV5-1	TRBJ2-7	NA	TGCGCCAGCAGCTTAGACCCCGACAGGAGGATCTACGAGCAGTACTTC	CASSLDPDRRIYEQYF
few	TRBV30	TRBJ2-5	TRBD2	TGTGCCTGGAGGACGCGGGGGAGAGGGACCCAGTACTTC	CAWRTRGRGTQYF
NA	TRBV10-3	TRBJ2-5	NA	TGTGCCATCAGTGAGGCGACTAGTTCCCATGAGACCCAGTACTTC	CAISEATSSHETQYF
many	TRBV15	TRBJ1-3	TRBD1	TGTGCCACCAGCAGAGATCCGACAGGGAGTGAGACCATATATTTT	CATSRDPTGSETIYF
NA	TRBV12-3/TRBV12-4	TRBJ2-2	TRBD2	TGTGCCAGCAGCCCCGGGACTAGCGGGTCCACAAACACCGGGGAGCTGTTTTTT	CASSPGTSGSTNTGELFF
many	TRBV12-3/TRBV12-4	TRBJ1-6	TRBD1	TGTGCCAGCAGTTCCCTAGACAGGGGCAACTCACCCCTCCACTTT	CASSSLDRGNSPLHF
few	TRBV20-1	TRBJ2-2	NA	TGCAGTGCCTCGGATCTAGGTTCCCCCACCGGGGAGCTGTTTTTT	CSASDLGSPTGELFF
NA	TRBV20-1	TRBJ2-7	TRBD1	TGCAGTGCTCCGGGACAGGGGGTACCCTACGAGCAGTACTTC	CSAPGQGVPYEQYF
NA	TRBV14	TRBJ2-3	TRBD2	TGTGCCAGCACGCTAGCGGCTAGCACAGATACGCAGTATTTT	CASTLAASTDTQYF
NA	TRBV5-6	TRBJ1-1	NA	TGTGCCATCCGGACTCACCGCATGAACACTGAAGCTTTCTTT	CAIRTHRMNTEAFF